One and the same sample provided the 21 T cell receptor beta chains below, sequenced in a study of neurological immune-mediated disorders (dated by TCRdb to between 2018 and 2020). Receptor libraries were prepared by 5' RACE. The sequencing machine was an Illumina HiSeq 2500. TCRdb handled the public reads itself, with Q25 trimming in fastp and clone calling in MiXCR, and kept productive beta chains. Entries are consolidated by CDR3 protein sequence, retaining the most common genes and DNA. The sample table contains approximately 82,000 distinct CDR3 sequences; only one count was recorded for approximately 14% of them. The biggest ten clones account for roughly 7% of the sample. The specimen was PBMCs. The receptors here all came from a woman aged 45-60 years in good health.

This clonotype was seen many times. DNA of the CDR3: TGTGCCAGCAGCGCGGGACAGGGGGCGCGAATGGCCGGGGAGCTGTTTTTT. As protein: CASSAGQGARMAGELFF. The V call is TRBV7-2, the J call TRBJ2-2; TRBD1 matches at 12 bases. CDR1 is SGHTA and CDR2 is FQGNSA in the germline V gene. CDR3 size: 17 residues. With 5 bases clipped from V and 6 bases from J, the junction kept 10 bases outside the gene matches.

This clonotype was seen ten or more times. The chain couples TRBV12-3 or TRBV12-4 to TRBJ2-7; D remains ambiguous. V was cut by 2 bases and J by 1 base, with 9 bases left in between. CDR3 length: 14 amino acids. The CDR3 here is CASSLFGASYEQYF. DNA for the CDR3: TGTGCCAGCAGTTTATTCGGCGCGTCCTACGAGCAGTACTTC.

The chain couples TRBV5-5 to TRBJ2-1, with 14 bases aligning to TRBD2. CDR3 size: 15 residues. CDR1 is SGHKS and CDR2 is YYEKEE in the germline V gene (reference sequence). The ends lost 4 bases at V and 9 bases at J; junction bases unmatched: 6. The CDR3 loop reads CASSPGTSGSIEQFF. The DNA for the CDR3 is TGTGCCAGCAGCCCCGGGACTAGCGGGAGTATTGAGCAGTTCTTC.

This clonotype came up many times. J is TRBJ1-1 and V is TRBV4-2, with 7 bases identical to TRBD1. The CDR3 runs to 14 residues. V lost 6 bases, J lost 3 bases, and 7 bases stayed unmatched. The germline gives CDR1 LGHNA, CDR2 YNFKEQ. In nucleotides, the CDR3 is TGTGCCAGCAGGTACCGACAGGGTTACACTGAAGCTTTCTTT. This gives the protein CASRYRQGYTEAFF.

By proportion, this clonotype is medium-sized. This rearrangement joins TRBV20-1 to TRBJ2-1; 8 nucleotides agree with TRBD2. This CDR3 has 13 residues. Germline loops: CDR1 DFQATT, CDR2 SNEGSKA (reference sequence). Trimming removed 5 bases from V and 6 bases from J; junction bases left unmatched: 6. CDR3 sequence reads: CSAVAGKGNEQFF. Here the CDR3 DNA reads TGCAGTGCTGTAGCGGGGAAGGGCAATGAGCAGTTCTTC.

The sample holds many counts of this clonotype. This chain connects TRBV5-1 to TRBJ1-2, with TRBD1 matching 7 bases. The CDR3 is 15 residues long. With 5 bases clipped from V and 4 bases from J, the junction kept 11 bases outside the gene matches. The germline V gene encodes CDR1 SGHRS and CDR2 YFSETQ. Here the CDR3 DNA reads TGCGCCAGCAGGGAAGAAGGACGGACAGGCTATGGCTACACCTTC. It is translated as CASREEGRTGYGYTF.

In this sample, this clonotype turned up many times. This chain connects TRBV20-1 to TRBJ1-6, with D maybe TRBD1 (6 bases). This CDR3 is built from 15 residues. The germline V gene encodes CDR1 DFQATT and CDR2 SNEGSKA (reference sequence). Trimming pared 0 bases from V and 7 bases from J, leaving 13 bases between. The CDR3: CSARDWGGANSPLHF. The CDR3 DNA sequence: TGCAGTGCTAGAGATTGGGGGGGGGCAAATTCACCCCTCCACTTT.

This rearrangement joins TRBV4-2 to TRBJ2-2, with 10 bases matching TRBD2. The junction had 6 bases not matched to a gene; V was cut back by 1 base and J by 4 bases. This CDR3 comprises 17 residues. Germline CDR1 and CDR2: LGHNA and YNFKEQ. In DNA, the CDR3 is TGTGCCAGCAGCCAAGTACGTAGCGGGGGGAGCACCGGGGAGCTGTTTTTT. Translating it yields CASSQVRSGGSTGELFF.

Of note for this clonotype: At one of its ends the junction is not consistent with the germline gene, which may arise from a read error. The J gene is TRBJ2-1, the V gene TRBV4-2; 10 positions agree with TRBD2. This CDR3 region has 15 residues. Germline CDR1 LGHNA, CDR2 YNFKEQ. The DNA of the CDR3 is TGTGCCAGCAGTCAAGATCCTAGCGGGAGTAATGAGCAGTTCTTC. Amino acids: CASSQDPSGSNEQFF.

This clonotype was seen ten or more times. V is TRBV29-1 and J is TRBJ2-3, with D possibly being TRBD1 or TRBD2 (5 bases each). The CDR3 is 14 residues long. V lost 1 base, J lost 2 bases, and 10 bases lay in between. Germline V CDR1 and CDR2: SQVTM, ANQGSEA. CDR3 DNA: TGCAGCGTTGAAGGGGGGACCCCCACAGATACGCAGTATTTT. It specifies CSVEGGTPTDTQYF.

This clonotype was observed a few times. V is TRBV3-1 and J is TRBJ1-3; D possibly corresponds to TRBD1 (5 bases). Germline CDR1 LGHDT, CDR2 YNNKEL (reference sequence). V lost 0 bases and J 0 bases, leaving 24 bases between the germline ends. CDR3 size: 21 residues. CDR3 in DNA: TGTGCCAGCAGCCAAGATCGGGGGACGTGGCAGACGAAGAGCTCTGGAAACACCATATATTTT. Translation gives CASSQDRGTWQTKSSGNTIYF. The whole variable domain, filled in from reference TRBV3-1 and TRBJ1-3, reads DTAVSQTPKYLVTQMGNDKSIKCEQNLGHDTMYWYKQDSKKFLKIMFSYNNKELIINETVPNRFSPKSPDKAHLNLHINSLELGDSAVYFCASSQDRGTWQTKSSGNTIYFGEGSWLTVV.

This clonotype was picked up many times. The CDR3 DNA sequence: TGTGCCAGCTCACCAGGGGGCAGTGGGGGATACGAGCAGTACTTC. Residues: CASSPGGSGGYEQYF. The V and J genes are TRBV18 and TRBJ2-7, with D possibly TRBD1 on 6 matching bases. Per germline, CDR1 KGHSH and CDR2 LQKENI. V was clipped by 2 bases and J by 4 bases, with 15 bases between them. There are 15 residues in the CDR3.

This clonotype was counted at least ten times. The genes are TRBV5-1 and TRBJ2-2, with unresolved D. Germline loops: CDR1 SGHRS, CDR2 YFSETQ. The CDR3 is made up of 13 amino acids. Trimming shortened V by 7 bases and J by 4 bases, and 11 bases separated the two germline ends. CDR3 in amino acids: CASGEEVTGELFF. The CDR3 DNA is TGCGCCAGCGGGGAAGAGGTCACCGGGGAGCTGTTTTTT.

This clonotype was picked up many times. The rearrangement joins TRBV5-1 to TRBJ2-5, with TRBD2 matching over 9 bases. There are 14 residues in the CDR3. The germline V gene encodes CDR1 SGHRS and CDR2 YFSETQ. The V and J ends lost 1 base and 4 bases, in that order; junction bases with no gene match: 2. Here the CDR3 reads CASSLQLAGETQYF. The CDR3 nucleotides are TGCGCCAGCAGCTTGCAACTAGCGGGAGAGACCCAGTACTTC.

This clonotype was detected many times. The J gene is TRBJ1-2, the V gene TRBV29-1; maybe TRBD1 (5 bases). The length of the CDR3 is 11 residues. The germline gives CDR1 SQVTM, CDR2 ANQGSEA. Deletions cut 5 bases from V and 6 bases from J, with 10 bases between. The CDR3 DNA reads TGCAGCGTTCCTGCGGGGGATGGCTACACCTTC. This codes for CSVPAGDGYTF.

This clonotype has ten or more counts. This rearrangement joins TRBV7-9 to TRBJ2-1, with 10 bases fitting TRBD2. Germline CDR1 SEHNR, CDR2 FQNEAQ (reference sequence). CDR3 length: 13 amino acids. Trimming at V came to 5 bases and at J to 13 bases, leaving 8 bases not matched to a gene. The CDR3 DNA reads as TGTGCCAGCAGCCGCCCTAGCGGGAGTGAACAGTTCTTC. This sequence encodes CASSRPSGSEQFF.

This clonotype has just one count. In DNA form, the CDR3 reads TGTGCCAGCAGCCAAGAAAGCGGGGGCGAATTCTACGAGCAGTACTTC. It codes for CASSQESGGEFYEQYF. This sequence joins TRBV14 and TRBJ2-7; 8 bases map to TRBD2. The germline V gene encodes CDR1 SGHDN and CDR2 FVKESK. This CDR3 comprises 16 residues. V lost 0 bases and J lost 3; bases outside the gene matches: 7.

This clonotype appeared once. One junction end disagrees with the germline gene, perhaps due to a read error. The rearrangement joins TRBV7-2 to TRBJ2-3, with D perhaps TRBD2 (5 bases). The CDR3 runs to 12 residues. Germline CDR1 SGHTA, CDR2 FQGNSA. The CDR3 nucleotides read TGTGCCAGCAGCCTGGCAGCGGATATGCAGTATTTT. Translation: CASSLAADMQYF.

This clonotype showed up many times. One junction end does not reproduce the germline sequence, and a read error may be involved. The chain combines TRBV7-7 with TRBJ2-7; D ambiguous. CDR1 and CDR2 (germline): SSHAT, FNYEAQ (reference sequence). The CDR3 covers 13 residues. CDR3 sequence: CASSYRDRYEQYF. The CDR3 DNA reads TGTGCTAGCAGTTACAGAGACCGATACGAGCAGTACTTC.

This clonotype was counted at least ten times. Germline and junction disagree at one end, which may indicate a read error. The CDR3 loop is CASSPRALSLHF. CDR3 sequence (DNA): TGTGCCAGCAGCCCCAGAGCGCTCTCACTTCACTTC. This chain links TRBV7-2 with TRBJ2-7, with D uncertain. Germline values: CDR1 SGHTA, CDR2 FQGNSA. The CDR3 contains 12 residues.

The J gene is TRBJ2-3, the V gene TRBV3-1, with TRBD2 identical over 9 bases. The germline CDR1 and CDR2 sequences are LGHDT and YNNKEL (reference sequence). The CDR3 length is 15 residues. V was pared by 4 bases and J by 7 bases, with 9 bases of the junction left unmatched. The CDR3 bases are TGTGCCAGCAGCCTTAGCGGGGGCGTCAGATATACGCAGTATTTT. Translating gives CASSLSGGVRYTQYF.